This T cell receptor beta chain appears in the sequencing data of a study of molecular identifiers for immune sequencing clone quantification. This clonotype was picked up many times. The CDR3 runs to 15 residues. The V gene lost 0 bases and the J gene lost 0 bases, with 8 bases spanning the gap. Germline V lookup: CDR1 MNHEY, CDR2 SVGAGI. Listed TCR primers, together with previously described methods, were used for the bulk TCR libraries. In TCRdb, the PCR reads were re-called with MiXCR into one record per CDR3 protein. Among 250,000 to 400,000 distinct CDR3 sequences listed, roughly 23% were seen once.

The receptor's source is a human donor in good health. Some libraries in this study had Jurkat cell RNA spiked in. The V and J genes are TRBV6-5 and TRBJ1-1; no definite D call. Sequencing was carried out using naive CD8+ T cells from blood, with Jurkat cell RNA spiked in. Described subset: FACS-sorted CD8+CD4-CCR7+CD45RA+ naive T cells. The CDR3 DNA follows: TGTGCCAGCAGTTACTCGCGGGAGATGAACACTGAAGCTTTCTTT. Protein product: CASSYSREMNTEAFF.